Presented here are 21 T cell receptor beta chains from one specimen sequenced in a study of T cell repertoires in aging, cancer and after chemotherapy. TRB rearrangements spanning V, D and J were amplified using mixed TRB-A/B primers. From the multiplex PCR reads, TCRdb called clonotypes with MiXCR, one entry per CDR3 protein. The sample comprises over a thousand distinct CDR3 sequences, around a quarter of which are singletons, and roughly 85% rests with the top ten. Peripheral blood genomic DNA, not sorted cells or RNA, was the template. Sequencing was carried out using blood. These receptors were collected from a human donor with a blood cancer.

A remark on this clonotype: Just one base apart from a much larger clone, this may be a read error. This CDR3 reads CASSTGLWGDTVGSGELFF. In DNA form, the CDR3 reads TGTGCCAGCAGCACAGGCCTCTGGGGTGACACGGTCGGTTCCGGGGAGCTGTTTTTT. The chain couples TRBV28 to TRBJ2-2; a possible D gene is TRBD1 (5 bases). Germline-derived CDR1 and CDR2 are MDHEN and SYDVKM. Trimming shortened V by 6 bases and J by 6 bases, and 29 bases separated the two germline ends. The CDR3 loop spans 19 amino acids.

This clonotype turned up a few times. The chain carries TRBV30 and TRBJ2-7; D might be TRBD2 (5 bases). This CDR3 contains 16 residues. The V and J ends lost 1 base and 5 bases respectively, with 21 bases between them. From germline, CDR1 is GTSNPN and CDR2 SVGIG (reference sequence). This CDR3 reads CAWSGSDWSGNDEQYF. The CDR3 DNA sequence: TGTGCCTGGAGTGGCTCAGACTGGTCGGGGAACGACGAGCAGTACTTC.

There are a few counts of this clonotype. CDR3 in amino acids: CASSFASNNEQFF. The CDR3 DNA sequence: TGTGCCAGCAGTTTTGCAAGTAACAATGAGCAGTTCTTC. This chain joins TRBV12-3 or TRBV12-4 and TRBJ2-1; no clear D gene. This CDR3 has 13 amino acids. Trimming took 3 bases from V and 5 from J, leaving 8 bases between them.

The V and J genes are TRBV13 and TRBJ2-2; 11 positions match TRBD1. Germline values: CDR1 PRHDT, CDR2 FYEKMQ (reference sequence). V shed 5 bases, J shed 4 bases, and the junction held 9 bases outside the gene matches. CDR3 length: 17 residues. The CDR3 region is CASSAGTGGGSTGELFF. The CDR3 DNA follows: TGTGCCAGCAGCGCCGGGACAGGGGGGGGGAGCACCGGGGAGCTGTTTTTT. The entire variable domain, with the rest obtained from reference TRBV13 and TRBJ2-2, is as follows: AAGVIQSPRHLIKEKRETATLKCYPIPRHDTVYWYQQGPGQDPQFLISFYEKMQSDKGSIPDRFSAQQFSDYHSELNMSSLELGDSALYFCASSAGTGGGSTGELFFGEGSRLTVL.

V is TRBV10-1 and J is TRBJ2-7, with TRBD1 as a possible D gene (6 bases). The CDR3 has 15 amino acids. Germline CDR1 reads WNHNN; CDR2 reads SYGVQD (reference sequence). Deletions cut 0 bases from V and 0 bases from J, with 9 bases between. CDR3: CASSESEGDSYEQYF. The CDR3 bases are TGCGCCAGCAGTGAGTCTGAGGGGGACTCCTACGAGCAGTACTTC.

This clonotype was detected a few times. This rearrangement joins TRBV15 to TRBJ1-1; TRBD1 matches 8 bases. Germline V gene lookup returns CDR1 LNHNV and CDR2 YYDKDF (reference sequence). Losses at the gene ends were 9 bases for V and 0 bases for J; bases not matched to a gene: 3. CDR3 length: 13 amino acids. This chain's CDR3 is CATKTGVNTEAFF. CDR3 nucleotide sequence: TGTGCCACTAAGACAGGGGTGAACACTGAAGCTTTCTTT.

This chain joins TRBV20-1 and TRBJ2-1, with 8 bases aligning to TRBD1. V was pared by 0 bases and J by 7 bases, with 5 bases of the junction left unmatched. The CDR3 consists of 14 residues. CDR1 is DFQATT, CDR2 SNEGSKA, per germline (reference sequence). As DNA, the CDR3 is TGCAGTGCTAGAGAGTGGACAGGGTCAAATGAGCAGTTCTTC. Translated, it gives CSAREWTGSNEQFF.

By share, this clonotype counts as medium-sized (0.01 to 0.1%). This chain connects TRBV11-3 to TRBJ2-1; D is ambiguous. The CDR3 loop spans 16 amino acids. Germline CDR1 and CDR2: SGHNT and YENEEA. V lost 1 base to trimming and J lost 0 bases, with 10 bases between them. The CDR3 bases are TGTGCCAGCAGCTTAGGGGGTAGTAGCTCCTACAATGAGCAGTTCTTC. Its protein is CASSLGGSSSYNEQFF.

In its sample, this clonotype was seen once. A much larger clone lies one base from this, so it may be a read error. For the CDR3, the DNA is TGTGCCAACAGTGTTGGCCTGGGGGGGCACTACGAGCAGTACTTC. Its protein is CANSVGLGGHYEQYF. This chain links TRBV27 with TRBJ2-7, with D perhaps TRBD2 (7 bases). CDR1 and CDR2 (germline): MNHEY, SMNVEV (reference sequence). The CDR3 is 15 amino acids.

The rearrangement joins TRBV5-1 to TRBJ1-5; tentatively, D is TRBD1 (5 bases). CDR3 length: 15 amino acids. V lost 0 bases and J 0 bases, leaving 7 bases between the germline ends. Germline-derived CDR1 and CDR2 are SGHRS and YFSETQ. CDR3 in DNA: TGCGCCAGCAGCTTGGGAGGGACTAGCAATCAGCCCCAGCATTTT. Amino acids: CASSLGGTSNQPQHF.

The gene calls are TRBV12-3 or TRBV12-4 and TRBJ2-7, with D tentatively TRBD1 or TRBD2 (6 bases each). Trimming removed 7 bases from V and 2 bases from J, with 15 bases in between. This CDR3 comprises 14 residues. CDR3 amino acids: CASTRSGGAYEQYF. CDR3 nucleotides: TGTGCCAGCACCCGTTCCGGGGGCGCCTACGAGCAGTACTTC.

V usage is TRBV11-2 and J usage is TRBJ2-7, with D tentatively TRBD1 or TRBD2 (5 bases each). Germline V lookup: CDR1 SGHAT, CDR2 FQNNGV. V was cut by 4 bases and J by 3 bases, with 13 bases left in between. The CDR3 sequence is 14 residues long. This CDR3 reads CASSWGSSIYEQYF. DNA of the CDR3: TGTGCCAGCAGCTGGGGGTCGTCCATCTACGAGCAGTACTTC.

Regarding this clonotype: Possible read error: a much larger clone is one base away. The J gene is TRBJ2-1, the V gene TRBV18, with D maybe TRBD2 (5 bases). The CDR3 is 14 amino acids. Germline V gives CDR1 KGHSH, CDR2 LQKENI. For the CDR3, the DNA is TGTGCCAGCTTACCAGCTTCCCCGGGGAATGAGCAGTTCTTC. Translating it yields CASLPASPGNEQFF.

The chain has TRBV5-1 and TRBJ2-1, with 7 bases matching TRBD2. The CDR3 has 16 residues. CDR1 is SGHRS and CDR2 is YFSETQ in the germline V gene. V shed 2 bases and J 2 bases; nucleotides not matched to a gene: 7. The CDR3 reads CASSLQPGTTYNEQFF. DNA for the CDR3: TGCGCCAGCAGCTTACAACCCGGGACTACCTACAATGAGCAGTTCTTC.

By sample fraction, this clonotype is medium-sized (0.01 to 0.1%). The rearrangement joins TRBV11-3 to TRBJ2-2, with TRBD2 identical over 14 bases. The germline V gene encodes CDR1 SGHNT and CDR2 YENEEA. Losses at the gene ends were 5 bases for V and 8 bases for J; bases not matched to a gene: 7. The CDR3 has 16 residues. The CDR3 bases are TGTGCCAGCAGCCTCGGGACTAGCGGGAGTGCTGGGGAGCTGTTTTTT. It is translated as CASSLGTSGSAGELFF. The whole variable domain, filled in from reference TRBV11-3 and TRBJ2-2, reads EAGVVQSPRYKIIEKKQPVAFWCNPISGHNTLYWYLQNLGQGPELLIRYENEEAVDDSQLPKDRFSAERLKGVDSTLKIQPAELGDSAVYLCASSLGTSGSAGELFFGEGSRLTVL.

A few counts support this clonotype. The chain is built from TRBV12-3 or TRBV12-4 and TRBJ1-2; tentatively, D is TRBD1 (6 bases). Deletions cut 6 bases from V and 1 base from J, with 18 bases between. This CDR3 comprises 16 residues. The CDR3 protein is CASRRLQGIYNYGYTF. CDR3 DNA sequence: TGTGCCAGCAGACGACTTCAGGGGATCTATAACTATGGCTACACCTTC.

Judged by abundance, this clonotype is medium-sized. The chain joins TRBV6-6 to TRBJ1-2; D is unresolved. Trimming took off 10 bases at V and 2 bases at J, with 11 bases between the two ends. The length of the CDR3 is 12 residues. Germline V CDR1 and CDR2: MNHNY, SVGAGI (reference sequence). CDR3 region: CATKEGNYGYTF. The DNA of the CDR3 is TGTGCCACCAAAGAGGGAAACTATGGCTACACCTTC.

Relative to its sample, this clonotype is medium-sized. The rearrangement uses TRBV11-1 and TRBJ2-1; a possible D gene is TRBD2 (7 bases). CDR1 and CDR2 from the germline V gene are SGHAT and FQDESV (reference sequence). Trimming removed 7 bases from V and 7 bases from J, with 26 bases in between. The CDR3 totals 17 residues. In DNA form, the CDR3 reads TGTGCCAGCACCCCCAGCCCCCGGGGGGCGGCTAGTAATGAGCAGTTCTTC. This translates into CASTPSPRGAASNEQFF.

This clonotype is classed as medium-sized (0.01 to 0.1%). The chain recombines TRBV6-2 or TRBV6-3 with TRBJ2-3; D possibly corresponds to TRBD2 (5 bases). Germline CDR1 MNHEY, CDR2 SVGEGT. The length of the CDR3 is 15 residues. Trimming removed 4 bases at V and 7 bases at J, with 18 bases between. CDR3 nucleotides: TGTGCCAGCAGTTCCGGTGGCGCGGGCAGGAATACGCAGTATTTT. Translation gives CASSSGGAGRNTQYF.

This clonotype is medium-sized (0.01 to 0.1%) by share. The chain links TRBV19 to TRBJ2-2; 7 bases map to TRBD1. The CDR3 runs to 15 residues. V lost 4 bases and J lost 0; bases outside the gene matches: 2. Germline loops: CDR1 LNHDA, CDR2 SQIVND (reference sequence). The CDR3 spells CASSSGTANTGELFF. CDR3 bases: TGTGCCAGTAGTAGTGGGACAGCGAACACCGGGGAGCTGTTTTTT.

V is TRBV12-3 or TRBV12-4 and J is TRBJ1-1, with D uncertain. CDR3 length: 13 residues. V gave up 6 bases and J gave up 7 bases, with 15 bases separating them. CDR3 DNA sequence: TGTGCCAGCAGCCTAGCCGGACCCATTGAAGCTTTCTTT. Amino acids: CASSLAGPIEAFF.